The present T cell receptor beta chain was sequenced within a study of T cells in tuberculosis (dated by TCRdb to 2016 to 2019). For the wider study: The study combined CD1B tetramers and high-throughput TCR immunosequencing to characterize T cells specific for the mycobacterial lipid antigen glucose monomycolate (GMM). In a South African clinical cohort, IGRA-negative adolescents, IGRA-positive adolescents with latent tuberculosis and adults with active tuberculosis were compared, with ten to eleven people in each group. Active tuberculosis patient PBMC were archived before or within 7 days of starting standard anti-tuberculosis treatment. The research as a whole found: Compared with IGRA-negative controls, TCR-alpha repertoires from active tuberculosis had smaller mean NN-distances to GMM-specific TCRs, which suggests clonal expansion of these TCRs. With the diverse GMM-specific repertoire as input, a classifier achieved around 90% accuracy (AUROC around 0.88), whereas GEM motif frequencies as input gave approximately 70% accuracy. Clinical samples were selected based on the availability of cryopreserved specimens, with adults included as active tuberculosis cases and adolescents included as controls. The smaller NN-distances were partly driven by shorter CDR3-alpha lengths in active tuberculosis patients, and the difference for TCR-beta did not reach statistical significance.

This clone showed up just a few times. This receptor's antigen is unknown. Base-call qualities are not available, and no considerably larger clone is one nucleotide away. The sample's time point label, decoded: new active TB diagnosis, blood taken before or within 7 days of starting treatment. The active tuberculosis patients were newly diagnosed, HIV-seronegative South African adults aged 18 years or older. Confirmation of active tuberculosis came from positive sputum smear microscopy and/or a positive M. tuberculosis culture. Immunosequencing was performed on unsorted cryopreserved PBMC, with 100,000 or so T cells per clinical donor covered on average. TCR libraries were generated with the immunoSEQ multiplex PCR assay, using TCR-beta and/or TCR-alpha/delta assays for each sample. Amplified TCR libraries were sequenced on the Illumina high-throughput platform. The study's processing was this. Clustering and dimensionality reduction relied on pairwise TCRdist distances among GMM-specific receptors from T cells that were either sorted ex vivo or expanded in vitro. The score assigned to each clinical repertoire was mean NN-distance, meaning the average TCRdist to the nearest 10% of tetramer-positive reference sequences. GEM TCR motif frequency was computed as the fraction of unique TCRs matching known GEM sequences by V/J usage and CDR3 length. Active tuberculosis was classified by linear discriminant analysis with leave-one-out cross-validation, implemented in scikit-learn. TCRdb re-hosts the immuneACCESS table, in-frame sequences only. Its copies lack some clones; in the studies checked, an unresolved V gene accounts for under half of them, and the cause for the rest is not known. V and J calls plus clone size are reproduced from that table; the DNA served to infer D and trimming. The sample table lists under 45,000 clones, approximately 90% of them with a count of one. The ten largest make up 2.4% of the sample.

From cysteine to phenylalanine, the CDR3 is 17 amino acids long. Only CDR3 DNA remains: 51 bases, in frame from the first base. For this chain, trimming is 0 bases at the V end and 6 bases at the J end, and the number of junction bases without a gene match is 11. The germline V gene yields LGHNA for CDR1 and YNFKEQ for CDR2. The receptor chain draws on TRBV4-2 and TRBJ2-1, with 7 junctional bases fitting TRBD2. The clonotype originates from an adult with tuberculosis. This material consisted of PBMCs, taken at tuberculosis diagnosis. The CDR3: CASSQDGSGTKFNEQFF. The bases read TGTGCCAGCAGCCAAGATGGGTCCGGGACTAAGTTCAATGAGCAGTTCTTC.